The 26 T cell receptor beta chains listed next were all sequenced from one sample in a study of shared clonotypes between healthy human individuals. Sequencing used immunoSEQ multiplex PCR; TCRdb keeps in-frame clones, though not all of them. The sample lists some 1 million clones; about 80% were seen once. The sample taken for sequencing was memory CD4+ T cells sorted from blood. Subset here: CD45RA-negative fraction. The receptors were gathered from a man aged 18 to 30 in good health.

This clone occurred a few times. This chain uses TRBV7-9 with TRBJ1-2; the D gene is possibly TRBD1 (6 bases). The length of the CDR3 is 13 residues. V lost 5 bases, J lost 14 bases, and 21 bases lay in between. CDR1 and CDR2 (germline): SEHNR, FQNEAQ (reference sequence). In DNA form, the CDR3 reads TGTGCCAGCAGCGGCAATAACAGGGCTTCAAATACCTTC. Amino acid sequence: CASSGNNRASNTF.

V gene TRBV6-1 combines with J gene TRBJ1-3; 7 bases line up with TRBD1. The V and J ends lost 2 bases and 2 bases, in that order; junction bases with no gene match: 6. Germline values: CDR1 MNHNS, CDR2 SASEGT. This CDR3 comprises 16 residues. The CDR3 protein is CASSESDRATGNTIYF. CDR3 sequence (DNA): TGTGCCAGCAGTGAAAGTGACAGGGCAACTGGAAACACCATATATTTT.

The chain links TRBV11-3 to TRBJ2-5; D unclear. The ends were cut back, 1 base at V and 0 bases at J, with 12 bases in the middle. Germline-derived CDR1 and CDR2 are SGHNT and YENEEA. This CDR3 is built from 16 residues. The CDR3 loop reads CASSLGTATYQETQYF. The CDR3 coding sequence is TGTGCCAGCAGCTTAGGGACCGCAACGTACCAAGAGACCCAGTACTTC.

In its sample, this clone was seen many times. The J gene is TRBJ2-3, the V gene TRBV9, with 13 bases fitting TRBD2. V gave up 3 bases and J gave up 2 bases; unmatched junction bases: 9. The germline V gene has CDR1 SGDLS and CDR2 YYNGEE. The CDR3 extends over 18 amino acids. The CDR3 nucleotides are TGTGCCAGCAGCGCCCGGACTAGCGGGAGACGCCTCACAGATACGCAGTATTTT. Its translation is CASSARTSGRRLTDTQYF.

This chain uses TRBV30 with TRBJ2-7, with 8 bases fitting TRBD1. CDR1 and CDR2 (germline): GTSNPN, SVGIG (reference sequence). The CDR3 spans 18 residues. V was pared by 5 bases and J by 0 bases, with 18 bases of the junction left unmatched. CDR3 amino acids: CAWSELVRTGKDSYEQYF. The CDR3 DNA is TGTGCCTGGTCCGAATTGGTCCGGACAGGGAAGGACTCCTACGAGCAGTACTTC.

The chain is built from TRBV2 and TRBJ2-7, with TRBD1 identical over 8 bases. V shed 6 bases, J shed 4 bases, and the junction held 8 bases outside the gene matches. There are 14 residues in the CDR3. Germline V lookup: CDR1 SNHLY, CDR2 FYNNEI. The CDR3: CASRLRTGKYEQYF. CDR3 nucleotides: TGTGCCAGCAGGCTGCGGACAGGGAAGTACGAGCAGTACTTC.

The chain joins TRBV25-1 to TRBJ2-1, with D possibly being TRBD1 (6 bases). The CDR3 covers 13 residues. Per germline, CDR1 MGHDK and CDR2 SYGVNS. Trimming took 4 bases from V and 5 from J, leaving 9 bases between them. The DNA for the CDR3 is TGTGCCAGCAGTGTAGCAGGGGACAATGAGCAGTTCTTC. Translation gives CASSVAGDNEQFF.

V is TRBV5-4 and J is TRBJ2-5; no clear D. Deletions cut 5 bases from V and 3 bases from J, with 11 bases between. CDR3 length equals 13 residues. Germline values: CDR1 SGHNT, CDR2 YYREEE (reference sequence). The CDR3 DNA reads as TGTGCCAGCAGTTCCAGAGCCGAAGAGACCCAGTACTTC. Translation gives CASSSRAEETQYF.

The genes are TRBV4-2 and TRBJ2-3; TRBD2 might be the D (6 bases). Germline CDR1 LGHNA, CDR2 YNFKEQ. The CDR3 has 17 residues. V shed 0 bases and J shed 1 base, with 14 bases lying between them. In DNA, the CDR3 is TGTGCCAGCAGCCAAGAATATAGCGGTGCGGGCACAGATACGCAGTATTTT. Translating gives CASSQEYSGAGTDTQYF.

This chain links TRBV7-9 with TRBJ2-3, with a possible D match to TRBD2 (7 bases). The CDR3 is made up of 16 amino acids. Germline CDR1 SEHNR, CDR2 FQNEAQ (reference sequence). V lost 4 bases and J lost 6, with 20 bases in between. The CDR3 nucleotides are TGTGCCAGCAGCTCCGGGGTGAGGGGGGGCCTTGATACGCAGTATTTT. Amino acid sequence: CASSSGVRGGLDTQYF. The variable domain in full, completed from reference TRBV7-9 and TRBJ2-3, reads DTGVSQNPRHKITKRGQNVTFRCDPISEHNRLYWYRQTLGQGPEFLTYFQNEAQLEKSRLLSDRFSAERPKGSFSTLEIQRTEQGDSAMYLCASSSGVRGGLDTQYFGPGTRLTVL.

This clone has a handful of counts. The gene calls are TRBV7-2 and TRBJ1-1; D gene ambiguous. The CDR3 has 14 residues. V lost 2 bases and J lost 1, with 8 bases in between. The germline V gene encodes CDR1 SGHTA and CDR2 FQGNSA. The CDR3: CASSLSGGNTEAFF. For the CDR3, the DNA is TGTGCCAGCAGCTTATCGGGAGGGAACACTGAAGCTTTCTTT.

J is TRBJ2-2 and V is TRBV11-3; TRBD1 agrees at 9 bases. CDR1 SGHNT and CDR2 YENEEA come from the germline V gene. CDR3 length equals 16 residues. V lost 4 bases, J lost 7 bases, and 10 bases stayed unmatched. In DNA, the CDR3 is TGTGCCAGCAGCTCATGGACAGGGGAAGTTGGCGGGGAGCTGTTTTTT. Residues: CASSSWTGEVGGELFF.

This clone was seen a few times. V and J are TRBV9 and TRBJ2-2; possible D gene TRBD2, 6 bases. V shed 5 bases and J shed 5 bases, with 13 bases lying between them. Germline CDR1 is SGDLS and CDR2 is YYNGEE. CDR3 length: 14 residues. CDR3 in amino acids: CASRPGLQTGELFF. The CDR3 DNA sequence: TGTGCCAGCAGACCGGGACTTCAGACCGGGGAGCTGTTTTTT.

This clone was seen only a few times. The V and J genes are TRBV7-9 and TRBJ1-1, with TRBD1 matching 9 bases. In germline, CDR1 is SEHNR, CDR2 FQNEAQ (reference sequence). Germline trimming cut 3 bases from V and 5 bases from J; bases unmatched to any gene: 4. CDR3 length equals 14 residues. DNA for the CDR3: TGTGCCAGCAGCTTTGGGGGACAGGGAACTGAAGCTTTCTTT. It translates to CASSFGGQGTEAFF. Looking up the rest from reference TRBV7-9 and TRBJ1-1 gives the full variable domain: DTGVSQNPRHKITKRGQNVTFRCDPISEHNRLYWYRQTLGQGPEFLTYFQNEAQLEKSRLLSDRFSAERPKGSFSTLEIQRTEQGDSAMYLCASSFGGQGTEAFFGQGTRLTVV.

The chain carries TRBV30 and TRBJ2-7; unclear D gene. This CDR3 region has 12 residues. The V end lost 0 bases, the J end lost 9 bases, and 12 bases lay between the germline ends. The germline V gene has CDR1 GTSNPN and CDR2 SVGIG (reference sequence). CDR3 protein: CAWSVPPGGQYF. In DNA form, the CDR3 reads TGTGCCTGGAGTGTACCCCCCGGCGGGCAGTACTTC.

This clone has more than one count but fewer than ten. CDR3 coding DNA: TGTGCCAGTATTTCTGCGGGGGTCGGGAACATTCAGTACTTC. Its translation is CASISAGVGNIQYF. V gene TRBV19 combines with J gene TRBJ2-4; TRBD2 matches at 7 bases. The ends lost 7 bases at V and 7 bases at J; junction bases unmatched: 10. Germline loops: CDR1 LNHDA, CDR2 SQIVND (reference sequence). CDR3 length: 14 residues.

This clone was seen a few times. A much larger clonotype is one base distant, so this may be a read error. The chain joins TRBV5-4 to TRBJ2-1; 8 bases are shared with TRBD1. The CDR3 contains 15 residues. J gave up 1 base and V 4 bases, and 4 bases lay outside the gene matches. CDR1 and CDR2 (germline): SGHNT, YYREEE (reference sequence). The CDR3 DNA is TGTGCCAGCAGCCCGACAGGGGAATCCTACAATGAGCAGTTCTTC. Translation gives CASSPTGESYNEQFF. Full variable domain (outside the CDR3, taken from reference TRBV5-4 and TRBJ2-1): ETGVTQSPTHLIKTRGQQVTLRCSSQSGHNTVSWYQQALGQGPQFIFQYYREEENGRGNFPPRFSGLQFPNYSSELNVNALELDDSALYLCASSPTGESYNEQFFGPGTRLTVL.

The genes are TRBV29-1 and TRBJ2-7, with no clear D. The length of the CDR3 is 14 residues. Germline loops: CDR1 SQVTM, CDR2 ANQGSEA. Deletions cut 2 bases from V and 1 base from J, with 12 bases between. The CDR3 loop reads CSVEKGLGSYEQYF. CDR3 nucleotide sequence: TGCAGCGTTGAAAAGGGTCTAGGATCCTACGAGCAGTACTTC.

In this sample, this clone turned up once. The chain joins TRBV19 to TRBJ1-3, with D uncertain. Trimming took off 3 bases at V and 0 bases at J, with 12 bases between the two ends. The CDR3 sequence is 16 residues long. Per the germline V gene, CDR1 is LNHDA and CDR2 is SQIVND (reference sequence). CDR3 sequence: CASSMSTPSSGNTIYF. CDR3 in DNA: TGTGCCAGTAGTATGTCGACACCGAGCTCTGGAAACACCATATATTTT.

The genes are TRBV5-4 and TRBJ2-3; the D is unclear. The V end lost 2 bases, the J end lost 0 bases, and 13 bases lay between the germline ends. The germline CDR1 and CDR2 sequences are SGHNT and YYREEE (reference sequence). CDR3 length: 16 residues. Here the CDR3 DNA reads TGTGCCAGCAGCTTAGGCGGTCGGTCGAGCACAGATACGCAGTATTTT. The encoded protein is CASSLGGRSSTDTQYF.

This chain links TRBV9 with TRBJ2-3, with TRBD2 identical over 7 bases. CDR3 size: 16 residues. With V trimmed by 0 bases and J by 2 bases, 6 bases remained unmatched. CDR1 and CDR2 (germline): SGDLS, YYNGEE. The CDR3 protein is CASSVGLADFTDTQYF. DNA of the CDR3: TGTGCCAGCAGCGTAGGGCTAGCGGACTTCACAGATACGCAGTATTTT.

On this clone itself: This specimen includes other DNA sequences encoding the same CDR3. CDR3 region: CASSLTGGNEQFF. In DNA, the CDR3 is TGTGCCAGCAGTTTGACCGGCGGGAATGAGCAGTTCTTC. The V call is TRBV28, the J call TRBJ2-1, with D perhaps matching TRBD2 (5 bases). Germline V gene data show CDR1 as MDHEN and CDR2 as SYDVKM. V dropped 3 bases and J dropped 7 bases, with 10 bases sitting between them. This CDR3 has 13 residues. The whole variable domain, remainder taken from reference TRBV28 and TRBJ2-1, is DVKVTQSSRYLVKRTGEKVFLECVQDMDHENMFWYRQDPGLGLRLIYFSYDVKMKEKGDIPEGYSVSREKKERFSLILESASTNQTSMYLCASSLTGGNEQFFGPGTRLTVL.

The chain links TRBV2 to TRBJ2-7; D may be TRBD1 or TRBD2 (5 bases each). V was clipped by 4 bases and J by 3 bases, with 10 bases between them. The CDR3 contains 13 residues. Germline CDR1 reads SNHLY; CDR2 reads FYNNEI. The CDR3 DNA reads TGTGCCAGCAGTGGGGACGGATACTACGAGCAGTACTTC. Its translation is CASSGDGYYEQYF.

The CDR3 DNA is TGTGCCAGCAGTTACTCGAACAACTTCGGGGGGGCACTGTTTTTT. Its protein product is CASSYSNNFGGALFF. The chain recombines TRBV6-5 with TRBJ1-4, with D possibly being TRBD1 (6 bases). Between the trimmed V and J ends, which lost 0 bases and 13 bases, there was a span of 18 bases. CDR3 length equals 15 residues. Germline CDR1 reads MNHEY; CDR2 reads SVGAGI.

The chain carries TRBV4-1 and TRBJ1-4; D gene unclear. Germline V CDR1 and CDR2: MGHRA, YSYEKL. The CDR3 length is 15 residues. V was pared by 1 base and J by 7 bases, with 13 bases between. The CDR3, as DNA: TGCGCCAGCAGCCAAGTTCGCTCCGGCGGTGAAAAACTGTTTTTT. Amino acid sequence: CASSQVRSGGEKLFF.

J is TRBJ1-5 and V is TRBV28, with unresolved D. CDR3 length: 15 residues. V was trimmed by 7 bases and J by 1 base, leaving 14 bases between them. Germline V CDR1 and CDR2: MDHEN, SYDVKM. The CDR3 sequence: CASTRQAESNQPQHF. The CDR3 DNA sequence: TGTGCCAGCACCCGCCAGGCAGAAAGCAATCAGCCCCAGCATTTT.